The 5 T cell receptor beta chains below all came from one sample that was sequenced in a study of blood T cell repertoires in COVID-19. Repertoires were generated with immunoSEQ multiplex PCR, while TCRdb's copy carries only in-frame clones and drops some. The sample lists more than 70,000 clones, 80% to 85% occurring once. Specimen: peripheral blood. The receptors derive from a woman in her 70s with acute or convalescent COVID-19.

This chain uses TRBV24-1 with TRBJ1-5, with 8 bases aligning to TRBD1. After removal of 4 bases from V and 5 bases from J, the junction contained 9 bases not matched to a gene. The CDR3 contains 16 residues. Germline CDR1 reads KGHDR; CDR2 reads SFDVKD. The CDR3 DNA follows: TGTGCCACCAGTGACTCACCCCAGGGGGCCCATCAGCCCCAGCATTTT. Encoded protein: CATSDSPQGAHQPQHF.

This chain links TRBV4-1 with TRBJ2-4; TRBD1 is a possible D gene (6 bases). The CDR3 loop spans 16 amino acids. V lost 0 bases, J lost 8 bases, and 17 bases lay in between. CDR1 MGHRA and CDR2 YSYEKL come from the germline V gene. In nucleotides, the CDR3 is TGCGCCAGCAGCCAAGATAAGGGGGTCGTCGGTGACATTCAGTACTTC. It is translated as CASSQDKGVVGDIQYF.

J is TRBJ2-3 and V is TRBV5-1, with TRBD2 matching over 11 bases. The CDR3 has 17 residues. The V segment lost 0 bases and the J segment 3 bases; nucleotides outside the gene matches: 6. CDR1 and CDR2 (germline): SGHRS, YFSETQ. The CDR3 coding sequence is TGCGCCAGCAGCTTGGAGATAGCGGGAGGGCCTACAGATACGCAGTATTTT. Its translation is CASSLEIAGGPTDTQYF.

This rearrangement joins TRBV6-2 or TRBV6-3 to TRBJ2-7; D is unresolved. V gave up 4 bases and J gave up 3 bases, with 10 bases separating them. This CDR3 has 13 residues. Germline CDR1 is MNHEY and CDR2 is SVGEGT. The CDR3 region has the DNA TGTGCCAGCAGTTTTCGGCGGTTCTACGAGCAGTACTTC. It codes for CASSFRRFYEQYF.

V gene TRBV18 combines with J gene TRBJ2-4; 8 nucleotides match TRBD1. After removal of 3 bases from V and 1 base from J, the junction contained 14 bases not matched to a gene. This CDR3 spans 19 amino acids. The germline V gene encodes CDR1 KGHSH and CDR2 LQKENI. In DNA, the CDR3 is TGTGCCAGCTCACCCGGACAGGGAAGGTCAGCTGTTGCCAAAAACATTCAGTACTTC. Translation: CASSPGQGRSAVAKNIQYF.